This T cell receptor (beta chain) derives from a study of metastatic and nonmetastatic thyroid tumors. Whole-study context: Across peripheral blood and tumor or nodule tissue samples taken from malignant and benign thyroid patients, the repertoires were compared with one another.

Many counts were recorded for this clone. This CDR3 has 17 residues. J gave up 1 base and V 5 bases, and 11 bases lay outside the gene matches. CDR1 is MDHEN, CDR2 SYDVKM, per germline. Methods used by the authors: A papillary thyroid cancer distant-metastasis classifier was built from CDR3 differences across clinicopathological groups. From the PCR reads, TCRdb re-called clones with MiXCR. The V and J calls and clone size are TCRdb's, not the authors'. Of tens of thousands of clones listed, under 15% are singletons. Prior to thyroid surgery, none of the patients had received any treatment. Sequenced input: tumor tissue. The sequence derives from a female donor with papillary thyroid cancer or a benign thyroid nodule (not recorded which). Some clones in this sample may be carry-over from other donors' samples. The rearrangement uses TRBV28 and TRBJ2-1; 7 bases match TRBD2. The CDR3: CASSLILAIVSYNEQFF. In DNA form, the CDR3 reads TGTGCCAGCAGTCTAATACTAGCGATAGTATCCTACAATGAGCAGTTCTTC.